This T cell receptor (beta chain) was documented in a study of T-cell reconstitution after alpha-beta-depleted transplantation in children. Using unique molecular identifiers, the investigators prepared the TCRbeta library. MiXCR, applied by TCRdb to the PCR reads, yields one record per CDR3 protein. Of fewer than 550,000 distinct CDR3 sequences in the sample, about an eighth are singletons; the top ten hold around 13%. Germline loops: CDR1 DFQATT, CDR2 SNEGSKA (reference sequence). V shed 6 bases and J shed 8 bases, with 20 bases lying between them. The CDR3 covers 15 residues. This clonotype was observed a handful of times.

V and J are TRBV20-1 and TRBJ1-6, with a possible D match to TRBD1 (6 bases). The specimen comprised PBMCs, mostly from graft donor cells, sampled 180 days after TCRalphabeta/CD19-depleted stem cell transplant. The sequence was collected from a female patient aged 2-10 years who had a stem cell transplant for aplastic anemia, so the T cells may come from the graft donor. CDR3 nucleotides: TGCAGTGCCCGGGACAACTCTGCCCTGGATTCACCCCTCCACTTT. Protein product: CSARDNSALDSPLHF.